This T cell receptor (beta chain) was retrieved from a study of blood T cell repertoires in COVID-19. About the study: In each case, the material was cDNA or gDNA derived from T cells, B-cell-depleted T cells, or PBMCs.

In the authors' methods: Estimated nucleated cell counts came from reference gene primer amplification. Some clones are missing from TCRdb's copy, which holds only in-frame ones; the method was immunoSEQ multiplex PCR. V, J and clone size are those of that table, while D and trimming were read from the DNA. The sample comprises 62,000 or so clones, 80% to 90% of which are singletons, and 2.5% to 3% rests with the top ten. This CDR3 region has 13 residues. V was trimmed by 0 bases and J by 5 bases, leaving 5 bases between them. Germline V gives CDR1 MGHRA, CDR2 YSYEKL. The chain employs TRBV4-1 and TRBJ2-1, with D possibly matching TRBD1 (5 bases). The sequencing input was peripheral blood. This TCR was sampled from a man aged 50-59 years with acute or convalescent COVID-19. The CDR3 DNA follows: TGCGCCAGCAGCCAAGAGGGGCACAATGAGCAGTTCTTC. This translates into CASSQEGHNEQFF.